These T cell receptor beta chains were read from a single sample in a study of blood T cells in healthy people across ages. A single record per CDR3 protein comes from TCRdb applying MiXCR to the 5' RACE reads. The data contain approximately 770,000 distinct CDR3 sequences, roughly 64% of them singletons. Sequencing was carried out using blood. The receptors shown here come from a young man in good health. The CDR3 runs from the conserved cysteine through the conserved F or W. The order of the fields is D gene, clone size, V gene, J gene, CDR3 protein, CDR3 DNA. A D gene is named only where the DNA matches it firmly. Clone size is not always given. Where it is, it says once, few, many or a class for expanded clones.

-,once,TRBV19,TRBJ2-1,CASSPTGYEQFF,TGTGCCAGTAGTCCTACAGGGTACGAGCAGTTCTTC
TRBD1,-,TRBV6-5,TRBJ1-5,CASSPDRVSNQPQHF,TGTGCCAGCAGTCCCGACAGGGTGAGCAATCAGCCCCAGCATTTT
-,few,TRBV6-2/TRBV6-3,TRBJ2-5,CASARDTGLEETQYF,TGTGCCAGCGCGAGAGATACGGGTTTGGAGGAGACCCAGTACTTC
TRBD2,-,TRBV3-1,TRBJ2-1,CASSHDAGEEQFF,TGTGCCAGCAGCCATGACGCGGGAGAAGAGCAGTTCTTC
TRBD2,many,TRBV20-1,TRBJ2-1,CSARDLAGNEQFF,TGCAGTGCTAGAGATCTAGCGGGCAATGAGCAGTTCTTC
-,few,TRBV11-2,TRBJ2-2,CASTEQRLNTGELFF,TGTGCCAGCACCGAGCAGAGACTCAACACCGGGGAGCTGTTTTTT
TRBD1,-,TRBV29-1,TRBJ1-2,CSVDRDRGTYGYTF,TGCAGCGTTGATAGGGACAGGGGTACCTATGGCTACACCTTC
TRBD1,-,TRBV20-1,TRBJ1-3,CSAATGTGDLGNTIYF,TGCAGTGCTGCCACCGGGACAGGCGACCTTGGAAACACCATATATTTT
-,-,TRBV7-9,TRBJ2-3,CASSLTAGADTQYF,TGTGCCAGCAGCTTAACGGCAGGGGCCGATACGCAGTATTTT
-,-,TRBV20-1,TRBJ2-5,CSANLRETQYF,TGCAGTGCTAATTTGAGGGAGACCCAGTACTTC
-,-,TRBV7-9,TRBJ1-4,CASSLARQSGEKLFF,TGTGCCAGCAGCTTAGCGCGTCAAAGCGGGGAAAAACTGTTTTTT
-,-,TRBV20-1,TRBJ2-1,CSAGPSRGGYHGEQFF,TGCAGTGCTGGCCCCAGTAGAGGGGGATATCACGGTGAGCAGTTCTTC
-,few,TRBV6-1,TRBJ2-1,CASSEGEDYNEQFF,TGTGCCAGCAGTGAAGGCGAAGACTACAATGAGCAGTTCTTC
TRBD2,-,TRBV27,TRBJ2-5,CASSLSPLGGVGETQYF,TGTGCCAGCAGTTTATCCCCCCTGGGGGGGGTTGGTGAGACCCAGTACTTC
TRBD1,-,TRBV18,TRBJ2-4,CASSEGQGLSLLAKNIQYF,TGTGCCAGCTCGGAGGGACAGGGACTTAGCCTTCTAGCCAAAAACATTCAGTACTTC
-,-,TRBV27,TRBJ1-4,CASSLSGGGYEKLFF,TGTGCCAGCAGTTTATCTGGCGGGGGGTATGAAAAACTGTTTTTT
TRBD1,few,TRBV7-2,TRBJ2-5,CASSLNGQGETQYF,TGTGCCAGCAGCTTAAACGGACAGGGAGAGACCCAGTACTTC
TRBD2,-,TRBV20-1,TRBJ2-4,CSGAGGLAKNIQYF,TGCAGTGGGGCGGGAGGGCTAGCCAAAAACATTCAGTACTTC
-,once,TRBV7-2,TRBJ2-5,CASSLGSWVQETQYF,TGTGCCAGCAGCTTAGGAAGTTGGGTGCAAGAGACCCAGTACTTC
TRBD2,-,TRBV27,TRBJ2-7,CASSLSRGEWDYEQYF,TGTGCCAGCAGTTTATCGCGGGGGGAATGGGACTACGAGCAGTACTTC
TRBD2,-,TRBV7-9,TRBJ2-5,CASSLLGLAGGSGETQYF,TGTGCCAGCAGCCTGTTAGGACTAGCGGGAGGATCGGGCGAGACCCAGTACTTC
-,few,TRBV2,TRBJ2-6,CASSETHGANVLTF,TGTGCCAGCAGTGAAACTCATGGGGCCAACGTCCTGACTTTC
TRBD2,few,TRBV29-1,TRBJ2-3,CSVIISGDETDTQYF,TGCAGCGTTATTATTAGCGGGGATGAAACAGATACGCAGTATTTT
-,-,TRBV30,TRBJ2-3,CAWSPPTDTQYF,TGTGCCTGGAGCCCTCCCACAGATACGCAGTATTTT
-,-,TRBV29-1,TRBJ1-2,CSTQEGDYGYTF,TGCAGCACCCAGGAAGGGGATTATGGCTACACCTTC
-,-,TRBV6-1,TRBJ1-2,CASSELSARVGYTF,TGTGCCAGCAGTGAACTATCAGCAAGGGTTGGCTACACCTTC